Listed here are 9 T cell receptor beta chains from one sample, sequenced in a study of T cell repertoires in cytomegalovirus infection. TCRdb passed the reads through MiXCR, listing each CDR3 protein once. The table shows approximately 750,000 distinct CDR3 sequences, with roughly 35% occurring only once. Input material: PBMCs. Receptor source: a human donor in good health (CMV status not recorded). Some clones in this sample may be carry-over from other donors' samples.

A note on this clonotype: Lacking the conserved final phenylalanine or tryptophan, this CDR3 likely reflects a read error. The chain carries TRBV7-6 and TRBJ2-7; 7 bases match TRBD1. V dropped 1 base and J dropped 3; count of bases not matched to a gene: 3. Germline V gene sequence: CDR1 SGHVS, CDR2 FNYEAQ. The CDR3 consists of 14 residues. The CDR3 nucleotides read TGTGCCAGCAGCTTAGGAGGGGGCGGCTACGAGCAGTACTTA. Protein product: CASSLGGGGYEQYL.

This chain connects TRBV10-3 to TRBJ2-1; 9 bases map to TRBD2. CDR3 length equals 18 residues. The germline CDR1 and CDR2 sequences are ENHRY and SYGVKD. V was clipped by 6 bases and J by 0 bases; unmatched bases: 12. CDR3 sequence (DNA): TGTGCCATCAGGTATCCGGCGGGGGGGAGAAGCTCCTACAATGAGCAGTTCTTC. Protein: CAIRYPAGGRSSYNEQFF.

The chain joins TRBV4-1 to TRBJ2-1; the match to TRBD2 covers 16 bases. Looked up from germline, CDR1 is MGHRA and CDR2 is YSYEKL. There are 19 residues in the CDR3. The V and J ends lost 3 bases and 5 bases, in that order; junction bases with no gene match: 10. The CDR3 region is CASSHLDGTSGRVDNEQFF. CDR3 nucleotides: TGCGCCAGCAGCCATCTCGACGGGACTAGCGGGAGGGTAGACAATGAGCAGTTCTTC.

The V call is TRBV7-2, the J call TRBJ2-7; perhaps TRBD2 as D (6 bases). This CDR3 is built from 15 residues. Germline V gene data show CDR1 as SGHTA and CDR2 as FQGNSA. V gave up 5 bases and J gave up 1 base, with 15 bases separating them. CDR3 bases: TGTGCCAGCAGCCTGTCTAGCGCCACTTCCTACGAGCAGTACTTC. This translates into CASSLSSATSYEQYF.

The chain carries TRBV29-1 and TRBJ1-6, with D tentatively TRBD1 (5 bases). Germline values: CDR1 SQVTM, CDR2 ANQGSEA. This CDR3 has 12 amino acids. Trimming took off 4 bases at V and 10 bases at J, with 11 bases between the two ends. CDR3 sequence reads: CSVGGGSSPLHF. For the CDR3, the DNA is TGCAGCGTTGGGGGGGGAAGCTCACCCCTCCACTTT.

This clonotype was picked up a small number of times. The chain is built from TRBV7-8 and TRBJ2-3; 7 nucleotides match TRBD2. The germline V gene has CDR1 SGHVS and CDR2 FQNEAQ. The CDR3 runs 13 residues. V shed 5 bases and J 4 bases; nucleotides not matched to a gene: 3. DNA of the CDR3: TGTGCCAGCAGCCGGACTAGAGCAGATACGCAGTATTTT. Protein product: CASSRTRADTQYF. Combining the CDR3 with reference TRBV7-8 and TRBJ2-3 gives the whole variable domain GAGVSQSPRYKVAKRGQDVALRCDPISGHVSLFWYQQALGQGPEFLTYFQNEAQLDKSGLPSDRFFAERPEGSVSTLKIQRTQQEDSAVYLCASSRTRADTQYFGPGTRLTVL.

The chain recombines TRBV4-1 with TRBJ2-5; D might be TRBD1 (5 bases). Trimming left V 3 bases short and J 3 bases short, with 8 bases between. Germline lookup yields CDR1 MGHRA and CDR2 YSYEKL. The CDR3 consists of 13 residues. Here the CDR3 reads CASSQGPKETQYF. The CDR3 DNA reads TGCGCCAGCAGCCAGGGGCCGAAAGAGACCCAGTACTTC.

J is TRBJ2-5 and V is TRBV5-1; D unclear. V dropped 1 base and J dropped 7 bases, with 14 bases sitting between them. This CDR3 is built from 14 residues. The germline CDR1 and CDR2 sequences are SGHRS and YFSETQ. This CDR3 reads CASSLFGNPGTQYF. DNA for the CDR3: TGCGCCAGCAGCTTGTTCGGCAACCCCGGGACCCAGTACTTC. Filled out from reference TRBV5-1 and TRBJ2-5, the complete variable domain reads KAGVTQTPRYLIKTRGQQVTLSCSPISGHRSVSWYQQTPGQGLQFLFEYFSETQRNKGNFPGRFSGRQFSNSRSEMNVSTLELGDSALYLCASSLFGNPGTQYFGPGTRLLVL.

This clonotype was seen at least ten times. The chain uses TRBV3-1 and TRBJ2-1; TRBD2 matches at 15 bases. Per the germline V gene, CDR1 is LGHDT and CDR2 is YNNKEL (reference sequence). V gave up 4 bases and J gave up 8 bases; unmatched junction bases: 3. The CDR3 runs to 15 residues. The CDR3 DNA follows: TGTGCCAGCAGCCCCGGACTAGCGGGAGGGTATGAGCAGTTCTTC. This codes for CASSPGLAGGYEQFF.